This T cell receptor beta chain emerged from a study of blood T cell repertoires in COVID-19. Overall study: The United States, Italy and Spain were the sources of the acute and convalescent COVID-19 samples.

This clone was seen just once. Per the germline V gene, CDR1 is MDHEN and CDR2 is SYDVKM. This CDR3 contains 17 residues. The ends lost 6 bases at V and 0 bases at J; junction bases unmatched: 9. The repertoire was sequenced with immunoSEQ multiplex PCR; TCRdb's copy has only in-frame clones and lacks some. The sample includes fewer than 20,000 clones, over 75% of them seen just once. The V call is TRBV28, the J call TRBJ2-2, with TRBD2 matching 8 bases. Input material: peripheral blood. This TCR derives from a man in his forties with active COVID-19. The CDR3 region is CASRLRLAPSNTGELFF. The CDR3 DNA sequence: TGTGCCAGCAGACTAAGACTAGCGCCATCGAACACCGGGGAGCTGTTTTTT.